This T cell receptor (beta chain) was captured in a study of OX40 agonist ivuxolimab in advanced cancers. Study context: Subjects had a mean age of around 60 years, with a range of 23 to 79; just over 80% were male. General study results and limits: Low normalized T-cell clonal expansion was also seen in some nonresponders. CD4+ and CD8+ T cells in blood underwent clonal expansion by week 6 at 0.1 to 3.0 mg/kg. More expanded clones were seen, on average, in CD8+ T cells than in CD4+.

A word on this clone: Its antigen is currently unknown.

The CDR3 sequence is 15 residues long. Germline V gives CDR1 MDHEN, CDR2 SYDVKM. V gave up 10 bases and J gave up 4 bases; unmatched junction bases: 11. Data came from immunoSEQ multiplex PCR; TCRdb stores just in-frame clones and leaves some out. Among approximately 80,000 clones listed, about 88% were seen once. The sequence was collected from an adult with an advanced solid tumor such as melanoma, head and neck, liver or kidney cancer. This material consisted of CD4+ or CD8+ T cells sorted from blood, taken in a trial of the OX40 agonist ivuxolimab. The chain combines TRBV28 with TRBJ2-2, with 8 bases lining up with TRBD2. The CDR3 spells CATSSQRESTGELFF. CDR3 nucleotide sequence: TGTGCCACCTCAAGTCAGCGGGAGAGCACCGGGGAGCTGTTTTTT.